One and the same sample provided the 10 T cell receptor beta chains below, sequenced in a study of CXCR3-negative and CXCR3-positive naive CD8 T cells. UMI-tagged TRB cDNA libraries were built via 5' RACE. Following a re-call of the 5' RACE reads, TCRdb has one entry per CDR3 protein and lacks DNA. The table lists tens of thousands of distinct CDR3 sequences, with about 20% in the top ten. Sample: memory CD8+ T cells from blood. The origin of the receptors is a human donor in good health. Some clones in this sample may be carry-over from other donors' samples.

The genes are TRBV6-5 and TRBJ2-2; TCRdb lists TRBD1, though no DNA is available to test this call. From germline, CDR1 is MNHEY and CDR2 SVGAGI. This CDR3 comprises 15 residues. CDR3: CASSYSQGGTGELFF.

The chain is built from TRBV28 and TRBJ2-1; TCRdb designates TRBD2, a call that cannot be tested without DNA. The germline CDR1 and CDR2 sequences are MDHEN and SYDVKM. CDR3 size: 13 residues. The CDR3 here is CASGRDFYNEQFF.

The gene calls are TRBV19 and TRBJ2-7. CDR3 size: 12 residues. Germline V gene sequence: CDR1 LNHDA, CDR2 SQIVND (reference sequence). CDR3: CASSGQYYEQYF.

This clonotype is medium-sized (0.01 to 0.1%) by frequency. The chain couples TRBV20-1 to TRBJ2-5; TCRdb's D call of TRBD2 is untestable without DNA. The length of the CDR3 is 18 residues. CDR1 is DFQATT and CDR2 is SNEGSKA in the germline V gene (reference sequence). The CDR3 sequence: CSARDLTSGRAFQETQYF.

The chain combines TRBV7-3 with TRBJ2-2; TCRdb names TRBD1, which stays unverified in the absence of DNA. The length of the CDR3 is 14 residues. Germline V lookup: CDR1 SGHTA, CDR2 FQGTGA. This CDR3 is CASSLGALTGELFF.

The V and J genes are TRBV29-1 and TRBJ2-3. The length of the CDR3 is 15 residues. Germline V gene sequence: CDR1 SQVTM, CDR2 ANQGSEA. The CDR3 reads CSVALSNYRTDTQYF.

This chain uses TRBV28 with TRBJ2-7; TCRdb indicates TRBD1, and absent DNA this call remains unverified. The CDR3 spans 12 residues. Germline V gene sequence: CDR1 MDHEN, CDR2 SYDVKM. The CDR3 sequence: CASSSPLHEQYF. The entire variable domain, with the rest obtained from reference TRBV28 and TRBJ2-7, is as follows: DVKVTQSSRYLVKRTGEKVFLECVQDMDHENMFWYRQDPGLGLRLIYFSYDVKMKEKGDIPEGYSVSREKKERFSLILESASTNQTSMYLCASSSPLHEQYFGPGTRLTVT.

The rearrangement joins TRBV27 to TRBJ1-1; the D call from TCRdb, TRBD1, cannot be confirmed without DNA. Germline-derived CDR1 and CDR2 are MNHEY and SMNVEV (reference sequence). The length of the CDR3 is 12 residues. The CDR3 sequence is CASSETGGEAFF.

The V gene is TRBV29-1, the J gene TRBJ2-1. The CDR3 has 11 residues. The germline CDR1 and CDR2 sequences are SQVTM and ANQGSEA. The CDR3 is CSVDVYNEQFF.

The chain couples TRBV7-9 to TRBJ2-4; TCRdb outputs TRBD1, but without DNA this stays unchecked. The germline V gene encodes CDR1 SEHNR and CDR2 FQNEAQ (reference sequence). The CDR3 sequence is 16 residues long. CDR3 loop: CASSSRDILAKNIQYF.